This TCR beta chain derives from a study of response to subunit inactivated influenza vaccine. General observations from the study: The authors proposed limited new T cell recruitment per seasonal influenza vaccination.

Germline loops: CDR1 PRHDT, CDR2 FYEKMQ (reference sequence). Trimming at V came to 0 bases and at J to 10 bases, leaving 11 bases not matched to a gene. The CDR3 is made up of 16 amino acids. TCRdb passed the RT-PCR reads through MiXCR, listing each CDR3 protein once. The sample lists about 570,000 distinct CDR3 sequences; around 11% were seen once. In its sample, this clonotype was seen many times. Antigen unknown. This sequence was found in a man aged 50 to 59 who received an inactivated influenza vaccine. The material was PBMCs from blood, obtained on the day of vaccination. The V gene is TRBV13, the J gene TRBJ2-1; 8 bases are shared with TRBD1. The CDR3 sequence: CASSLGPGTGFKEQFF. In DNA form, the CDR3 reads TGTGCCAGCAGCTTAGGCCCCGGGACAGGATTTAAAGAGCAGTTCTTC. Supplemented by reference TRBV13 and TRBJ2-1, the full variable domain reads AAGVIQSPRHLIKEKRETATLKCYPIPRHDTVYWYQQGPGQDPQFLISFYEKMQSDKGSIPDRFSAQQFSDYHSELNMSSLELGDSALYFCASSLGPGTGFKEQFFGPGTRLTVL.